This T cell receptor beta chain was profiled in a study of blood T cell repertoires in COVID-19. About the research overall: Sites across the United States, Italy and Spain contributed samples from acute and convalescent COVID-19.

In the authors' methods: The authors estimated nucleated cell counts from reference gene primer amplification. Here immunoSEQ multiplex PCR was the method, and the copy in TCRdb shows in-frame clones only, minus some. V and J calls and clone size are those listed in that table; D and trimming were worked out from the DNA. The data hold roughly 200,000 clones, with around nine tenths observed a single time. Ages ranged from roughly 18 to 100 years, with residence in 24 US areas. Trimming took off 2 bases at V and 3 bases at J, with 7 bases between the two ends. Germline V lookup: CDR1 KGHSY, CDR2 FQNENV. CDR3 size: 13 residues.

The sample was PBMCs or T cells enriched from blood (not recorded which). The chain combines TRBV16 with TRBJ1-2, with D hard to call. This clonotype was sampled from a man between 25 and 39 years old in a cohort exposed to, infected with or recovered from COVID-19 (not recorded which). In DNA form, the CDR3 reads TGTGCCAGCAGCCAAGGCGGGGACTATGGCTACACCTTC. Protein sequence: CASSQGGDYGYTF.